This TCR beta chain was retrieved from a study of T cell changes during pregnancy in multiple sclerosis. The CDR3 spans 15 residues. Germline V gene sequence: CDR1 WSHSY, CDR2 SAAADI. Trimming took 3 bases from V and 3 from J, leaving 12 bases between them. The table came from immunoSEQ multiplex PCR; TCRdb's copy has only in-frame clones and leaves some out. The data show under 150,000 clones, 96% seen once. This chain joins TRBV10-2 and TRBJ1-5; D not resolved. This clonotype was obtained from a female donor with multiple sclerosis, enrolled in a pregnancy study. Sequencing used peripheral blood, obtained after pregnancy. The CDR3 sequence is CASSDLGGPNQPQHF. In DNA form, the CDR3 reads TGCGCCAGCAGTGACTTGGGAGGACCCAATCAGCCCCAGCATTTT.